This T cell receptor (beta chain) emerged from a study of blood T cell repertoires in COVID-19. Study background: Acute and convalescent COVID-19 samples came from the United States, Italy and Spain. PBMCs, B-cell-depleted T cells, or T cells provided the cDNA or gDNA that made up the material.

Original analysis: Quantification of nucleated cells was approximated via reference gene primer amplification. The protocol was immunoSEQ multiplex PCR, while the TCRdb copy is restricted to in-frame clones and leaves out a portion. V, J and clone size reflect that table, while D and trimming were determined from the DNA. The profile shows roughly 140,000 clones, roughly four fifths of them singletons. The CDR3 contains 15 residues. CDR1 and CDR2 (germline): MGHRA, YSYEKL. The J segment lost 7 bases and the V segment lost 1 base, leaving 5 bases of the junction unmatched. This clone was counted between two and nine times.

This TCR came from a woman at least 80 years old with acute or convalescent COVID-19. V usage is TRBV4-1 and J usage is TRBJ1-3, with 9 positions matching TRBD1. Material: peripheral blood. The CDR3: CASSQVGTGRNTIYF. Written as DNA, the CDR3 is TGCGCCAGCAGCCAAGTTGGGACAGGGAGGAACACCATATATTTT.